Presented here are 24 T cell receptor beta chains from one specimen sequenced in a study of Ad26.COV2.S vaccination and SARS-CoV-2 variants. Noted treatment: about 20 received Ad26.COV2.S at low or high dose, single or two shots; 5 received placebo; per-sample allocation not given. Sampling was performed 63 days after the first vaccine or placebo injection. TCRdb's copy holds only in-frame clones and misses some; the assay was immunoSEQ multiplex PCR. The data hold about 680,000 clones, with 80% to 90% observed a single time. The sample in question was peripheral blood, obtained in a trial of Ad26.COV2.S vaccine versus placebo. The source is a person between 18 and 65 years old who received the Ad26.COV2.S COVID-19 vaccine or a placebo.

The chain has TRBV13 and TRBJ2-1; 9 nucleotides line up with TRBD2. The CDR3 runs to 15 residues. The germline gives CDR1 PRHDT, CDR2 FYEKMQ (reference sequence). V lost 2 bases, J lost 8 bases, and 7 bases stayed unmatched. CDR3: CASSLYSGGWDEQFF. In DNA form, the CDR3 reads TGTGCCAGCAGCTTATATAGCGGGGGCTGGGATGAGCAGTTCTTC.

The chain is built from TRBV27 and TRBJ2-2; D ambiguous. V lost 5 bases to trimming and J lost 7 bases, with 14 bases between them. The germline CDR1 and CDR2 sequences are MNHEY and SMNVEV (reference sequence). CDR3 length: 14 residues. CDR3: CASSPPGWGGELFF. The CDR3 coding sequence is TGTGCCAGCAGTCCCCCCGGTTGGGGCGGGGAGCTGTTTTTT.

This clone was detected only once. The chain joins TRBV18 to TRBJ1-4; D might be TRBD1 (6 bases). The CDR3 has 16 residues. V lost 4 bases and J 0 bases, leaving 12 bases between the germline ends. CDR1 is KGHSH, CDR2 LQKENI, per germline. The CDR3 coding sequence is TGTGCCAGCTCACTCAGGGGCCCTACAACTAATGAAAAACTGTTTTTT. Its translation: CASSLRGPTTNEKLFF.

The rearrangement uses TRBV6-1 and TRBJ1-5, with D unresolved. Germline V gives CDR1 MNHNS, CDR2 SASEGT. The CDR3 loop spans 14 amino acids. V dropped 1 base and J dropped 7 bases, with 11 bases sitting between them. CDR3 sequence: CASSEGVSGQPQHF. The CDR3 coding sequence is TGTGCCAGCAGTGAAGGAGTTTCGGGCCAGCCCCAGCATTTT.

In its sample, this clone was seen once. This specimen includes other DNA sequences encoding the same CDR3. The chain has TRBV6-5 and TRBJ1-3; maybe TRBD1 (5 bases). The CDR3 is made up of 13 amino acids. Germline lookup yields CDR1 MNHEY and CDR2 SVGAGI. V lost 7 bases and J 1 base, leaving 8 bases between the germline ends. In DNA form, the CDR3 reads TGTGCCAGCACCCGGGGGTCTGGAAACACCATATATTTT. Translating it yields CASTRGSGNTIYF.

The chain carries TRBV6-2 or TRBV6-3 and TRBJ2-2, with D unclear. Trimming took off 2 bases at V and 5 bases at J, with 9 bases between the two ends. CDR1 MNHEY and CDR2 SVGEGT come from the germline V gene. The CDR3 totals 14 residues. The CDR3 DNA sequence: TGTGCCAGCAGTTACAATAGGGAAACCGGGGAGCTGTTTTTT. Protein product: CASSYNRETGELFF.

In the case of this clone: Other DNA sequences in this sample translate to the same CDR3. The V gene is TRBV29-1, the J gene TRBJ1-1, with 11 bases aligning to TRBD1. V lost 6 bases to trimming and J lost 5 bases; unmatched junction nucleotides: 5. Germline CDR1 is SQVTM and CDR2 is ANQGSEA. The CDR3 loop spans 13 amino acids. CDR3 DNA: TGCAGCGTCGGGACAGGGGGTAATACTGAAGCTTTCTTT. Protein: CSVGTGGNTEAFF.

As regards this clone: This sequence may be a read error, since a much larger clone differs from it by one base. Additional DNA sequences in this sample encode the identical CDR3. The rearrangement links TRBV7-2 to TRBJ2-7; D is ambiguous. Per germline, CDR1 SGHTA and CDR2 FQGNSA. V dropped 3 bases and J dropped 4 bases, with 4 bases sitting between them. The CDR3 extends over 11 amino acids. The CDR3 DNA is TGTGCCAGCAGCTTGTATTACGAGCAGTACTTC. Amino acid sequence: CASSLYYEQYF.

Regarding this clone: Other nucleotide sequences from this sample produce the same CDR3. This chain uses TRBV5-1 with TRBJ2-3; 12 bases align to TRBD2. Germline loops: CDR1 SGHRS, CDR2 YFSETQ. The V gene end was trimmed by 3 bases and the J gene end by 0 bases; junction bases not matched to a gene: 2. The CDR3 is 16 residues long. The CDR3: CASSSGLAGSTDTQYF. For the CDR3, the DNA is TGCGCCAGCAGCTCCGGACTAGCGGGGAGCACAGATACGCAGTATTTT.

This chain uses TRBV19 with TRBJ1-1; unclear D gene. Trimming pared 3 bases from V and 7 bases from J, leaving 12 bases between. This CDR3 spans 13 amino acids. CDR1 is LNHDA and CDR2 is SQIVND in the germline V gene (reference sequence). CDR3 DNA sequence: TGTGCCAGTAGTATCACGTCGGACCATGAAGCTTTCTTT. Translation: CASSITSDHEAFF.

J is TRBJ1-2 and V is TRBV19; TRBD1 matches at 9 bases. CDR3 length: 14 amino acids. Germline assignment: CDR1 LNHDA and CDR2 SQIVND (reference sequence). After removal of 5 bases from V and 3 bases from J, the junction contained 4 bases not matched to a gene. The chain's CDR3 is CASSSGQGHYGYTF. The CDR3 DNA sequence: TGTGCCAGTAGTTCGGGACAGGGCCACTATGGCTACACCTTC.

The V gene is TRBV18, the J gene TRBJ2-7; TRBD2 aligns across 9 bases. Germline CDR1 reads KGHSH; CDR2 reads LQKENI. V trimming: 4 bases; J trimming: 4 bases; junction bases outside the gene matches: 8. CDR3 length equals 15 residues. This chain's CDR3 is CASSRGGGAQYEQYF. The CDR3 DNA is TGTGCCAGCTCACGAGGCGGGGGGGCTCAGTACGAGCAGTACTTC.

The chain combines TRBV7-9 with TRBJ1-2; 7 bases align to TRBD1. The CDR3 runs 13 residues. Unmatched junction bases numbered 3, after V lost 1 base and J lost 7 bases. CDR1 SEHNR and CDR2 FQNEAQ come from the germline V gene (reference sequence). This chain's CDR3 is CASSLGQGAGYTF. CDR3 DNA: TGTGCCAGCAGCTTAGGACAGGGAGCTGGCTACACCTTC.

The chain couples TRBV7-9 to TRBJ2-3; D is unresolved. V gave up 2 bases and J gave up 2 bases, with 11 bases separating them. Germline V gene lookup returns CDR1 SEHNR and CDR2 FQNEAQ (reference sequence). This CDR3 has 15 amino acids. The CDR3 nucleotides are TGTGCCAGCAGCTTATCTCCAGCTAACACAGATACGCAGTATTTT. Translated: CASSLSPANTDTQYF.

This chain connects TRBV25-1 to TRBJ2-3; a weak D match, TRBD2 (6 bases). The V end lost 7 bases, the J end lost 2 bases, and 16 bases lay between the germline ends. The CDR3 covers 15 residues. CDR1 and CDR2 (germline): MGHDK, SYGVNS. This CDR3 reads CASTLRRGATDTQYF. CDR3 in DNA: TGTGCCAGCACCTTGCGGAGGGGAGCCACAGATACGCAGTATTTT.

A single count supports this clone. The chain combines TRBV24-1 with TRBJ2-1; D not certain. Trimming took 8 bases from V and 6 from J, leaving 10 bases between them. The CDR3 runs 12 residues. Germline V gene lookup returns CDR1 KGHDR and CDR2 SFDVKD. The CDR3, as DNA: TGTGCCACCAAGGGCCTCTCCAATGAGCAGTTCTTC. It specifies CATKGLSNEQFF.

This sequence joins TRBV19 and TRBJ2-3, with D perhaps matching TRBD1 (5 bases). The V gene's germline CDR1 is LNHDA and CDR2 SQIVND (reference sequence). Deletions cut 5 bases from V and 14 bases from J, with 14 bases between. CDR3 size: 11 residues. CDR3 amino acids: CASSSDTRVYF. The CDR3 bases are TGTGCCAGTAGTTCGGACACCAGGGTGTATTTT.

The chain employs TRBV6-5 and TRBJ1-1; D gene unclear. Germline V lookup: CDR1 MNHEY, CDR2 SVGAGI. V shed 4 bases and J shed 4 bases, with 16 bases lying between them. The CDR3 extends over 15 amino acids. CDR3 coding DNA: TGTGCCAGCAGTTCTGCGTGGACCCTAAGCACTGAAGCTTTCTTT. It specifies CASSSAWTLSTEAFF.

The V call is TRBV10-3, the J call TRBJ2-2; D gene uncertain. V was shortened by 4 bases and J by 3 bases, with 9 bases between the two germline ends. This CDR3 comprises 14 residues. CDR1 is ENHRY, CDR2 SYGVKD, per germline. The CDR3: CAISVKVDTGELFF. The CDR3 DNA sequence: TGTGCCATCAGTGTGAAGGTGGACACCGGGGAGCTGTTTTTT.

The chain couples TRBV7-9 to TRBJ1-1; maybe TRBD1 (6 bases). Trimming left V 5 bases short and J 3 bases short, with 16 bases between. The CDR3 has 15 residues. Looked up from germline, CDR1 is SEHNR and CDR2 is FQNEAQ (reference sequence). The chain's CDR3 is CASSPRGDLYTEAFF. CDR3 coding DNA: TGTGCCAGCAGCCCTAGGGGGGATCTTTACACTGAAGCTTTCTTT. The full variable domain, its missing parts supplied by reference TRBV7-9 and TRBJ1-1, is DTGVSQNPRHKITKRGQNVTFRCDPISEHNRLYWYRQTLGQGPEFLTYFQNEAQLEKSRLLSDRFSAERPKGSFSTLEIQRTEQGDSAMYLCASSPRGDLYTEAFFGQGTRLTVV.

J is TRBJ1-3 and V is TRBV9; D ambiguous. The CDR3 totals 13 residues. V gave up 1 base and J gave up 4 bases, with 6 bases separating them. Germline CDR1 SGDLS, CDR2 YYNGEE. DNA of the CDR3: TGTGCCAGCAGCGTATCCAGGGGAAACACCATATATTTT. Translation: CASSVSRGNTIYF.

The V call is TRBV5-8, the J call TRBJ2-7, with 7 nucleotides matching TRBD1. This CDR3 spans 14 amino acids. The trim removed 2 bases at V and 3 bases at J, leaving 5 bases unmatched. Germline assignment: CDR1 SGHTS and CDR2 YDEGEE. CDR3 DNA sequence: TGTGCCAGCAGCTTCCGGGACAGTCACTACGAGCAGTACTTC. Its protein product is CASSFRDSHYEQYF.

This chain links TRBV5-1 with TRBJ1-4, with 7 bases that match TRBD1. Trimming cost V 7 bases and J 8 bases; bases outside gene matches: 11. Germline values: CDR1 SGHRS, CDR2 YFSETQ. This CDR3 comprises 14 residues. CDR3 amino acids: CASALGTVQEKLFF. In nucleotides, the CDR3 is TGCGCCAGCGCGCTCGGGACAGTCCAAGAAAAACTGTTTTTT.

This clone was counted once. This sequence joins TRBV27 and TRBJ2-7, with TRBD2 matching over 10 bases. This CDR3 contains 17 residues. The germline V gene has CDR1 MNHEY and CDR2 SMNVEV (reference sequence). The ends lost 5 bases at V and 0 bases at J; junction bases unmatched: 10. The CDR3 sequence is CASSLRLAGDISYEQYF. The DNA for the CDR3 is TGTGCCAGCAGTCTGCGACTAGCGGGTGATATCTCCTACGAGCAGTACTTC.